The 12 T cell receptor beta chains below were found in one sample sequenced in a study of T cells after yellow fever vaccination (dated by TCRdb to between 2018 and 2020). Library preparation was by 5' RACE. This sample was sequenced with an Illumina NovaSeq 6000. TCRdb trimmed public reads at Q25 via fastp, called clones via MiXCR and kept in-frame beta chains. One record per CDR3 amino acid sequence lists the most common genes and DNA. The sample yields about 220,000 distinct CDR3 sequences; 3% to 4% were counted once. Approximately 3% of the sample belongs to the ten largest clones. The intended sense of this specimen's treatment or condition label: live attenuated yellow fever vaccine strain. This material consisted of CD4+ T cells sorted from PBMCs, taken 10 days after the yellow fever booster vaccination. The receptors derive from a man aged 18 to 35 who received the YFV17D yellow fever vaccine.

In its sample, this clonotype was seen many times. The rearrangement uses TRBV7-2 and TRBJ2-3; TRBD2 agrees at 9 bases. V lost 1 base and J lost 5; bases outside the gene matches: 10. Germline assignment: CDR1 SGHTA and CDR2 FQGNSA. This CDR3 spans 17 amino acids. In DNA form, the CDR3 reads TGTGCCAGCAGCTTAGAAATAAGGCGGGGGGGCATAGATACGCAGTATTTT. It translates to CASSLEIRRGGIDTQYF.

V gene TRBV18 combines with J gene TRBJ2-2; D is uncertain. Between the trimmed V and J ends, which lost 3 bases and 3 bases, there was a span of 11 bases. Germline CDR1 is KGHSH and CDR2 is LQKENI. The CDR3 length is 15 residues. The CDR3 bases are TGTGCCAGCTCACCGCGAGACTCGGACACCGGGGAGCTGTTTTTT. Its translation is CASSPRDSDTGELFF.

The table lists this clonotype with many counts. The chain couples TRBV11-2 to TRBJ2-7; D gene unclear. Germline V gene lookup returns CDR1 SGHAT and CDR2 FQNNGV. Trimming took off 5 bases at V and 5 bases at J, with 10 bases between the two ends. The CDR3 is 12 residues long. This CDR3 reads CASSPPTNEQYF. The CDR3 DNA follows: TGTGCCAGCAGCCCCCCGACAAACGAGCAGTACTTC.

This clonotype was observed at least ten times. The chain has TRBV9 and TRBJ2-7; the D gene could be TRBD1 or TRBD2 (5 bases each). V dropped 4 bases and J dropped 0 bases, with 26 bases sitting between them. The CDR3 contains 19 residues. Germline V gene sequence: CDR1 SGDLS, CDR2 YYNGEE. The chain's CDR3 is CASSKKDGNPGTVSYEQYF. CDR3 nucleotides: TGTGCCAGCAGCAAAAAAGATGGGAACCCCGGGACCGTCTCCTACGAGCAGTACTTC. Drawing the rest from reference TRBV9 and TRBJ2-7, the complete variable domain is DSGVTQTPKHLITATGQRVTLRCSPRSGDLSVYWYQQSLDQGLQFLIQYYNGEERAKGNILERFSAQQFPDLHSELNLSSLELGDSALYFCASSKKDGNPGTVSYEQYFGPGTRLTVT.

The rearrangement joins TRBV25-1 to TRBJ1-5; D not resolved. Germline CDR1 reads MGHDK; CDR2 reads SYGVNS. V was shortened by 0 bases and J by 7 bases, with 10 bases between the two germline ends. The length of the CDR3 is 14 residues. The CDR3, as DNA: TGTGCCAGCAGTGAATATGGGTCTGGACAGCCCCAGCATTTT. Translating gives CASSEYGSGQPQHF.

Ten or more counts support this clonotype. The chain couples TRBV6-5 to TRBJ1-4; possibly TRBD1 for D (5 bases). This CDR3 is 14 amino acids long. V dropped 2 bases and J dropped 8 bases, with 12 bases sitting between them. Germline V gives CDR1 MNHEY, CDR2 SVGAGI. In DNA, the CDR3 is TGTGCCAGCAGTTACCGGCAGGGAGGGGAAAAACTGTTTTTT. Translation gives CASSYRQGGEKLFF.

This clonotype has ten or more counts. This chain connects TRBV29-1 to TRBJ1-2; D not certain. V was pared by 4 bases and J by 8 bases, with 17 bases between. The CDR3 is 13 residues long. Germline CDR1 is SQVTM and CDR2 is ANQGSEA. The CDR3 DNA reads as TGCAGCGTTGGAGGCGGGGTAAAGTGGGGCTACACCTTC. This encodes CSVGGGVKWGYTF. Drawing the rest from reference TRBV29-1 and TRBJ1-2, the complete variable domain is SAVISQKPSRDICQRGTSLTIQCQVDSQVTMMFWYRQQPGQSLTLIATANQGSEATYESGFVIDKFPISRPNLTFSTLTVSNMSPEDSSIYLCSVGGGVKWGYTFGSGTRLTVV.

This clonotype was recorded at least ten times. Here the CDR3 DNA reads TGTGCCAGCAGTTTAAACCAAGATATCTATGGCTACACCTTC. Its translation: CASSLNQDIYGYTF. V usage is TRBV28 and J usage is TRBJ1-2, with D uncertain. Trimming shortened V by 2 bases and J by 4 bases, and 11 bases separated the two germline ends. CDR1 and CDR2 (germline): MDHEN, SYDVKM. The CDR3 runs to 14 residues.

Only a few counts were recorded for this clonotype. The V and J genes are TRBV4-3 and TRBJ2-5; 9 nucleotides align to TRBD2. J gave up 7 bases and V 0 bases, and 6 bases lay outside the gene matches. Germline V gene lookup returns CDR1 LGHNA and CDR2 YSLEER. The CDR3 spans 15 residues. The CDR3 is CASSQDRSSGGTQYF. CDR3 nucleotide sequence: TGCGCCAGCAGCCAAGATCGTAGTAGCGGGGGGACCCAGTACTTC.

This clonotype was found many times. V gene TRBV20-1 combines with J gene TRBJ2-3, with 9 bases matching TRBD2. Looked up from germline, CDR1 is DFQATT and CDR2 is SNEGSKA (reference sequence). Germline trimming cut 4 bases from V and 4 bases from J; bases unmatched to any gene: 3. The CDR3 is 13 residues long. The DNA of the CDR3 is TGCAGTGCTATGGGCGGGGGGGCAGATACGCAGTATTTT. Translated, it gives CSAMGGGADTQYF.

This clonotype has only a few counts. V is TRBV6-2 or TRBV6-3 and J is TRBJ2-2; 10 bases fit TRBD1. J lost 4 bases, V lost 6 bases, and 11 bases had no gene match. The CDR3 covers 17 residues. Per germline, CDR1 MNHEY and CDR2 SVGEGT. CDR3 in amino acids: CASSPRTGGLSTGELFF. CDR3 DNA: TGTGCCAGCAGCCCCCGGACAGGGGGATTAAGCACCGGGGAGCTGTTTTTT.

This clonotype was detected only a few times. V gene TRBV29-1 combines with J gene TRBJ1-2; TRBD1 aligns across 7 bases. The germline CDR1 and CDR2 sequences are SQVTM and ANQGSEA. The CDR3 totals 13 residues. The J segment lost 8 bases and the V segment lost 5 bases, leaving 11 bases of the junction unmatched. The CDR3 nucleotides are TGCAGCGTTACGCCAGGGGGGACGTCCGGCTACACCTTC. Its translation: CSVTPGGTSGYTF.